This T cell receptor (beta chain) was sequenced in a study of response to subunit inactivated influenza vaccine. The CDR3 has 12 amino acids. Trimming took 5 bases from V and 4 from J, leaving 9 bases between them. TCRdb itself ran the RT-PCR reads through MiXCR, one entry per CDR3 protein. Altogether approximately 730,000 distinct CDR3 sequences are present, 14% being singletons, with the ten largest covering 5.5% to 7%. The sequencing used PBMCs from blood, collected less than 15 days before vaccination. This rearrangement joins TRBV12-3 or TRBV12-4 to TRBJ2-7; D is unresolved. This clonotype originated in a man aged 50 to 59 who received an inactivated influenza vaccine. In nucleotides, the CDR3 is TGTGCCAGCAGTGTTGCCGTATACGAGCAGTACTTC. This translates into CASSVAVYEQYF.